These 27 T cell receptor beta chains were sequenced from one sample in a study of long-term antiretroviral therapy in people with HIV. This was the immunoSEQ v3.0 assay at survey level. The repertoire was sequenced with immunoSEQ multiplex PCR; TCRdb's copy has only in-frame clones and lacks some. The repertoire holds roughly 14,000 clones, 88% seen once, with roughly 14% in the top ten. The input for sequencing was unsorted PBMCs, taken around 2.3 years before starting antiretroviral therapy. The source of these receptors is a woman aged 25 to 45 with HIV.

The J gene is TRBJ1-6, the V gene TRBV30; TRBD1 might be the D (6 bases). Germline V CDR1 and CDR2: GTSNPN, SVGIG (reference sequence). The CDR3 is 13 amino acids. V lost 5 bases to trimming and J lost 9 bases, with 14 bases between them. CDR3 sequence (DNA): TGTGCCTGGGGTGGACAGATGCTTTCACCCCTCCACTTT. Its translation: CAWGGQMLSPLHF.

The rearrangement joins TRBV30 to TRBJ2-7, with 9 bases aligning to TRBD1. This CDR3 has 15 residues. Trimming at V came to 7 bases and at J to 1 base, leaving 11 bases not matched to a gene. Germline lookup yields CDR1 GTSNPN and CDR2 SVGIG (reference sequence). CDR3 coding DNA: TGTGCCTTGGGTAGGAGGGACAGGGCTTCCTACGAGCAGTACTTC. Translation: CALGRRDRASYEQYF.

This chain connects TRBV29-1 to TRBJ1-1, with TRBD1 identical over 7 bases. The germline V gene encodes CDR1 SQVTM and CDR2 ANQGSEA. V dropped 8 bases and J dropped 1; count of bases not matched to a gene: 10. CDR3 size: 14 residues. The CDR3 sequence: CSHTETGTNTEAFF. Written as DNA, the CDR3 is TGCAGCCACACCGAGACAGGGACGAACACTGAAGCTTTCTTT.

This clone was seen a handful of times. The CDR3 sequence is CAIRPGEGFVETQYF. DNA of the CDR3: TGTGCCATCAGACCAGGGGAGGGGTTCGTGGAGACCCAGTACTTC. The chain links TRBV10-3 to TRBJ2-5; weak D call: TRBD2 (7 bases). Trimming pared 6 bases from V and 5 bases from J, leaving 19 bases between. The CDR3 is 15 residues long. In germline, CDR1 is ENHRY, CDR2 SYGVKD.

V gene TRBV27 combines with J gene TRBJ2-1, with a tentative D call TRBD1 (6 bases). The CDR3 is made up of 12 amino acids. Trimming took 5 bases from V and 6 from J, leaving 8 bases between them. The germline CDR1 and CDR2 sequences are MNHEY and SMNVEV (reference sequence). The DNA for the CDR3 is TGTGCCAGCAGTACAGGGCCCAATGAGCAGTTCTTC. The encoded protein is CASSTGPNEQFF.

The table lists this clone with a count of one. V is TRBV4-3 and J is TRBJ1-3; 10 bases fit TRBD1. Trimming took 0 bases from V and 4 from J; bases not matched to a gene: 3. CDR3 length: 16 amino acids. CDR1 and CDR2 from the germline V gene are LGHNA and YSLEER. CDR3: CASSQDSTGGGNTIYF. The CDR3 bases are TGCGCCAGCAGCCAAGATTCGACAGGGGGCGGAAACACCATATATTTT.

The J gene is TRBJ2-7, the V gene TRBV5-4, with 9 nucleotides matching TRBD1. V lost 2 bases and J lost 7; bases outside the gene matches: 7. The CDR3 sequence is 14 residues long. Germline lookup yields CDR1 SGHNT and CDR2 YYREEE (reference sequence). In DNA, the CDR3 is TGTGCCAGCAGCTTCGGGACAGGGTCGAGGGAGCAGTACTTC. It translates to CASSFGTGSREQYF.

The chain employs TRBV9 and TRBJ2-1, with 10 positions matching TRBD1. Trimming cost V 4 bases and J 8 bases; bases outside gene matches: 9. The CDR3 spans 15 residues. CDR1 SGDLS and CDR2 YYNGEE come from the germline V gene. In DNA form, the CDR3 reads TGTGCCAGCAGCCCCCAGGGACAGGGGTACGATGAGCAGTTCTTC. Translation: CASSPQGQGYDEQFF.

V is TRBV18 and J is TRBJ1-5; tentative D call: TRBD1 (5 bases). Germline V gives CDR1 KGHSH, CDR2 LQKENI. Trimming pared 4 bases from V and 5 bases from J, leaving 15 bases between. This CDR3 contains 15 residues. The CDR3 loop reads CASSRLAGLDQPQHF. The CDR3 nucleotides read TGTGCCAGCTCACGACTAGCAGGGCTGGATCAGCCCCAGCATTTT.

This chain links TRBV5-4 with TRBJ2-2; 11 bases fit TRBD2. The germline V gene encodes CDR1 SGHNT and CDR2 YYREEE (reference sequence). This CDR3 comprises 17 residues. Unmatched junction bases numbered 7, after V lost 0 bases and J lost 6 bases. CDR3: CASSLDLSGGVSGELFF. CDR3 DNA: TGTGCCAGCAGCTTGGATCTTAGCGGGGGGGTTTCCGGGGAGCTGTTTTTT. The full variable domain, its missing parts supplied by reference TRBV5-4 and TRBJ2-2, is ETGVTQSPTHLIKTRGQQVTLRCSSQSGHNTVSWYQQALGQGPQFIFQYYREEENGRGNFPPRFSGLQFPNYSSELNVNALELDDSALYLCASSLDLSGGVSGELFFGEGSRLTVL.

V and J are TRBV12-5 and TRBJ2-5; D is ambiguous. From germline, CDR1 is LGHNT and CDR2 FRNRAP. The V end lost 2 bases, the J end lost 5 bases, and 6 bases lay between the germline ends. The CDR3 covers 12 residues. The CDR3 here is CASGLFSETQYF. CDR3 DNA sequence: TGTGCTAGTGGTTTGTTTAGTGAGACCCAGTACTTC.

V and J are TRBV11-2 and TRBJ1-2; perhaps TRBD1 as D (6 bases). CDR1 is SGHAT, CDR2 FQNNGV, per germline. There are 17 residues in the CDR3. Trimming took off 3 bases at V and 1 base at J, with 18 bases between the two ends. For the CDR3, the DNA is TGTGCCAGCAGCTTTTCTGTATCGGGGGGCAATAACTATGGCTACACCTTC. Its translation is CASSFSVSGGNNYGYTF. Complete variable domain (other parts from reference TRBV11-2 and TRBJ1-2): EAGVAQSPRYKIIEKRQSVAFWCNPISGHATLYWYQQILGQGPKLLIQFQNNGVVDDSQLPKDRFSAERLKGVDSTLKIQPAKLEDSAVYLCASSFSVSGGNNYGYTFGSGTRLTVV.

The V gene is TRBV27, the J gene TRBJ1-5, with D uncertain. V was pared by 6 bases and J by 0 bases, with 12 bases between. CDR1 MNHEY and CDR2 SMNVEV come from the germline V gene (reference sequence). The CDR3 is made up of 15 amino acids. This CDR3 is CASSRNVFSNQPQHF. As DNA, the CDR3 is TGTGCCAGCAGCCGAAACGTTTTTAGCAATCAGCCCCAGCATTTT.

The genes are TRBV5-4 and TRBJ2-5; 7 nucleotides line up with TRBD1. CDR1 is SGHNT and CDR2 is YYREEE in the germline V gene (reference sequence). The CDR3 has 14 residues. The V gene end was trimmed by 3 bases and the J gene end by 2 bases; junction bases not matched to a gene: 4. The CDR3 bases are TGTGCCAGCAGCTACCGGGACAGACAAGAGACCCAGTACTTC. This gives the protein CASSYRDRQETQYF.

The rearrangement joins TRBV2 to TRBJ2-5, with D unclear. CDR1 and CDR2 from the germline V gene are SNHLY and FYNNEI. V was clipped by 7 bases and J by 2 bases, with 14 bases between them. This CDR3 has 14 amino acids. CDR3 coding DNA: TGTGCCAGCAAGCGAAGCCTTAGACAAGAGACCCAGTACTTC. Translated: CASKRSLRQETQYF.

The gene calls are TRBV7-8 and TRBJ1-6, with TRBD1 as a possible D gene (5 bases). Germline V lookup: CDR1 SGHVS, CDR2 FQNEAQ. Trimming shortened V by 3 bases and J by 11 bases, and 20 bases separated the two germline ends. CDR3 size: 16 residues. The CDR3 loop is CASSFLGDLGVAPLHF. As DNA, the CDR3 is TGTGCCAGCAGCTTCCTCGGGGATTTGGGGGTGGCACCCCTCCACTTT.

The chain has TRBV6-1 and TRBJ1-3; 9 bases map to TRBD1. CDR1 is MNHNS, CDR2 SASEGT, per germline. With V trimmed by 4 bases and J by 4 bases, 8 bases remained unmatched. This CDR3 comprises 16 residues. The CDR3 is CASSGQGGTRGNTIYF. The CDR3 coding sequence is TGTGCCAGCAGTGGACAGGGGGGAACGAGGGGAAACACCATATATTTT.

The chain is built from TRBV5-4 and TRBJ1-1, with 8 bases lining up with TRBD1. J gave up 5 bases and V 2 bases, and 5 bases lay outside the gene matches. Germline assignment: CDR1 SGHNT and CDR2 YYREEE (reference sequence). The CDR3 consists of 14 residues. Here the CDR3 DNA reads TGTGCCAGCAGCTTACAGGGGGGAGGGACTGAAGCTTTCTTT. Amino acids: CASSLQGGGTEAFF.

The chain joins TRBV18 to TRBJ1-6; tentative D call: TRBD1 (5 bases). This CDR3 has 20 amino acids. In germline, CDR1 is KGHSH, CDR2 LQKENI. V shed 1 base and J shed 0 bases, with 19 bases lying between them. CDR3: CASSPQPGLKQSSYNSPLHF. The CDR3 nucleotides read TGTGCCAGCTCACCACAACCGGGACTCAAACAAAGCTCCTATAATTCACCCCTCCACTTT.

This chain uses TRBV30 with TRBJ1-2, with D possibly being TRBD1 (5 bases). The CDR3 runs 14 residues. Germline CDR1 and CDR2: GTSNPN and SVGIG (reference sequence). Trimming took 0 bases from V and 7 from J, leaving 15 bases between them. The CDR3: CAWSVTFGDGGYTF. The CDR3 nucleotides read TGTGCCTGGAGTGTTACCTTTGGGGACGGTGGCTACACCTTC. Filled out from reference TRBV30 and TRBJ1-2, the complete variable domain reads SQTIHQWPATLVQPVGSPLSLECTVEGTSNPNLYWYRQAAGRGLQLLFYSVGIGQISSEVPQNLSASRPQDRQFILSSKKLLLSDSGFYLCAWSVTFGDGGYTFGSGTRLTVV.

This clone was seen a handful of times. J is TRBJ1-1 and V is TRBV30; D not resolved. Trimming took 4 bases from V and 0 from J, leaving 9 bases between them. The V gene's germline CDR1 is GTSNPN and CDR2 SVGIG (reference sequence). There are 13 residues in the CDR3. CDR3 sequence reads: CAWTLTLNTEAFF. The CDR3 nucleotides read TGTGCCTGGACCCTGACACTGAACACTGAAGCTTTCTTT.

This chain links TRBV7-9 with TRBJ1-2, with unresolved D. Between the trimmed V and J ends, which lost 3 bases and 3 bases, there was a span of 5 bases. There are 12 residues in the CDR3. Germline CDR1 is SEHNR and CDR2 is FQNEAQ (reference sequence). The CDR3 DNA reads TGTGCCAGCAGCTTGAGAGACTATGGCTACACCTTC. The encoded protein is CASSLRDYGYTF.

Here the CDR3 reads CASRLPFGAFF. The CDR3 DNA reads TGTGCCAGCAGGCTCCCGTTTGGAGCTTTCTTT. The chain couples TRBV2 to TRBJ1-1, with no clear D. V lost 6 bases to trimming and J lost 10 bases, with 12 bases between them. CDR1 and CDR2 (germline): SNHLY, FYNNEI. The CDR3 contains 11 residues.

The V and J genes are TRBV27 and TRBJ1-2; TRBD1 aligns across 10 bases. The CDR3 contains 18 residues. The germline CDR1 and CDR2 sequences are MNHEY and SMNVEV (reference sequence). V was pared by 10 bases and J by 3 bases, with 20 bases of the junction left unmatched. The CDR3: CANLSRSGRDRGDYGYTF. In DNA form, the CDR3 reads TGTGCCAACCTCTCGAGGAGTGGCCGGGACAGGGGAGACTATGGCTACACCTTC.

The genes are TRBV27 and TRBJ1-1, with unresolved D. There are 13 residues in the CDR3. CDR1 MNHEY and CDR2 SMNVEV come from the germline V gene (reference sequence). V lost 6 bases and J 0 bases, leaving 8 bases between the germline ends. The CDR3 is CASRNGMNTEAFF. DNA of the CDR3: TGTGCCAGCAGGAACGGGATGAACACTGAAGCTTTCTTT.

The DNA of the CDR3 is TGTGCCTGGAGTGTACGAGGGGACGAGCAGTACTTC. It specifies CAWSVRGDEQYF. The chain has TRBV30 and TRBJ2-7; D tentatively fits TRBD1 or TRBD2 (5 bases each). V was pared by 0 bases and J by 5 bases, with 8 bases between. There are 12 residues in the CDR3. CDR1 and CDR2 from the germline V gene are GTSNPN and SVGIG (reference sequence).

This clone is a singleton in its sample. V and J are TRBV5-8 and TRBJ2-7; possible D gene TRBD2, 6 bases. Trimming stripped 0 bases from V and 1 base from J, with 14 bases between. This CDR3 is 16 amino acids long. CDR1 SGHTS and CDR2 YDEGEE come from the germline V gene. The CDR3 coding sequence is TGTGCCAGCAGCTTGGCCCTCGTTCGGGGGTCCTACGAGCAGTACTTC. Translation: CASSLALVRGSYEQYF.